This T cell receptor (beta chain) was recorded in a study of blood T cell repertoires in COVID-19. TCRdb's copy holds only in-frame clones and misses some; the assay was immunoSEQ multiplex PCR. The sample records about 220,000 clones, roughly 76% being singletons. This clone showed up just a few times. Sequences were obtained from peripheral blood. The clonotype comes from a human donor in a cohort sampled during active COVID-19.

The CDR3 protein is CASRKQGYSNQPQHF. CDR3 in DNA: TGTGCCAGCAGGAAGCAGGGTTATAGCAATCAGCCCCAGCATTTT. The rearrangement uses TRBV28 and TRBJ1-5; TRBD1 is a possible D gene (5 bases). V was cut by 6 bases and J by 0 bases, with 12 bases left in between. The germline V gene has CDR1 MDHEN and CDR2 SYDVKM. The CDR3 extends over 15 amino acids.